The clone carrying this T cell receptor (beta chain) was observed many times. Per the germline V gene, CDR1 is SGHRS and CDR2 is YFSETQ. The germline V and J ends were trimmed by 1 base and 5 bases, with 10 bases remaining between them. This CDR3 comprises 13 residues. This entry is derived from a study of T-cell reconstitution after alpha-beta-depleted transplantation in children. Molecular barcoding with unique molecular identifiers was used for the TCRbeta library. TCRdb reanalysed the PCR reads using MiXCR and keeps one entry per CDR3 protein. The data hold about 240,000 distinct CDR3 sequences, with approximately 12% observed a single time.

The receptor comes from a human donor who donated a stem cell graft to a child with acute lymphoblastic leukemia. The input for sequencing was PBMCs from the stem cell graft donor, taken from the stem cell graft. This sequence joins TRBV5-1 and TRBJ2-7, with D unclear. The CDR3 here is CASSLLGWDEQYF. DNA for the CDR3: TGCGCCAGCAGCTTGCTGGGCTGGGACGAGCAGTACTTC.